A selection of T cell receptor beta chains follows, all from one sample in a study of blood T cell repertoires in COVID-19. The data were produced by immunoSEQ multiplex PCR, yet TCRdb's version contains in-frame clones alone and is incomplete. The sample carries around 70,000 clones, roughly 81% recorded once. Input material: peripheral blood. The receptors originated from a woman aged 70-85 years with acute or convalescent COVID-19. Both conserved end residues are part of each CDR3. Each record gives: V gene, D gene, clone size, J gene, CDR3 DNA, CDR3 protein. D genes are given only for firm matches. Where a row states a size, it is once, few, many or the class of an expanded clone; other rows omit it.

v_gene: TRBV11-2; d_gene: NA; abundance: NA; j_gene: TRBJ1-6; CDR3nt: TGTGCCAGCAGTCGCCGGAAAGAGACACAAATTAATTCACCCCTCCACTTT; CDR3aa: CASSRRKETQINSPLHF
v_gene: TRBV30; d_gene: TRBD1; abundance: NA; j_gene: TRBJ1-4; CDR3nt: TGTGCCTGGGATGGGACAGGAACAACTAATGAAAAACTGTTTTTT; CDR3aa: CAWDGTGTTNEKLFF
v_gene: TRBV7-7; d_gene: NA; abundance: NA; j_gene: TRBJ2-1; CDR3nt: TGTGCTAGCAGCCCCAGTCGGTTGAGTATGAGGAATGAGCAGTTCTTC; CDR3aa: CASSPSRLSMRNEQFF
v_gene: TRBV29-1; d_gene: TRBD2; abundance: NA; j_gene: TRBJ2-7; CDR3nt: TGCAGCGTTCCCCGGGGGGTACACGAGCAGTACTTC; CDR3aa: CSVPRGVHEQYF
v_gene: TRBV3-1/TRBV3-2; d_gene: TRBD2; abundance: NA; j_gene: TRBJ2-7; CDR3nt: TGTGCCAGCAGCCGGCTGGGGCTAGCGGGAACCTACGAGCAGTACTTC; CDR3aa: CASSRLGLAGTYEQYF
v_gene: TRBV7-2; d_gene: NA; abundance: NA; j_gene: TRBJ2-3; CDR3nt: TGTGCCAGCAGCTTAACCCCACAGGATACGCAGTATTTT; CDR3aa: CASSLTPQDTQYF
v_gene: TRBV5-6; d_gene: TRBD2; abundance: NA; j_gene: TRBJ2-7; CDR3nt: TGTGCCAGCAGCGGTACGGGACTAGCGGAATACGAGCAGTACTTC; CDR3aa: CASSGTGLAEYEQYF
v_gene: TRBV9; d_gene: NA; abundance: few; j_gene: TRBJ1-5; CDR3nt: TGTGCCAGCAGCCTCCGGGACACGAATCAGCCCCAGCATTTT; CDR3aa: CASSLRDTNQPQHF
v_gene: TRBV15; d_gene: NA; abundance: NA; j_gene: TRBJ1-2; CDR3nt: TGTGCCACCAGCAGAGATAGGGGAGGAGGAGGGGAAAGCCGGGGCTACACCTTC; CDR3aa: CATSRDRGGGGESRGYTF
v_gene: TRBV4-1; d_gene: TRBD2; abundance: NA; j_gene: TRBJ2-7; CDR3nt: TGCGCCAGCAGCCAAGAGGCGGGACTAGCTTTAATCGAGCAGTACTTC; CDR3aa: CASSQEAGLALIEQYF
v_gene: TRBV19; d_gene: TRBD1; abundance: NA; j_gene: TRBJ2-5; CDR3nt: TGTGCCAGTAGCCCCGAGACAGGGGTTGAGACCCAGTACTTC; CDR3aa: CASSPETGVETQYF
v_gene: TRBV6-4; d_gene: NA; abundance: NA; j_gene: TRBJ1-1; CDR3nt: TGTGCCAGCAAATTAAGTCAGATGAACACTGAAGCTTTCTTT; CDR3aa: CASKLSQMNTEAFF
v_gene: TRBV5-6; d_gene: NA; abundance: few; j_gene: TRBJ1-2; CDR3nt: TGTGCCAGCAGCTTGGCCGCTTCCAGGTCCTTCATCTATGGCTACACCTTC; CDR3aa: CASSLAASRSFIYGYTF
v_gene: TRBV9; d_gene: NA; abundance: NA; j_gene: TRBJ2-7; CDR3nt: TGTGCCAGCCCCTCAGACTCCTGCTCCTACGAGCAGTACTTC; CDR3aa: CASPSDSCSYEQYF
v_gene: TRBV14; d_gene: TRBD2; abundance: NA; j_gene: TRBJ2-5; CDR3nt: TGTGCCAGCAGCCAATGGCCTAGCGGGAGTCAAGAGACCCAGTACTTC; CDR3aa: CASSQWPSGSQETQYF
v_gene: TRBV5-1; d_gene: NA; abundance: NA; j_gene: TRBJ1-5; CDR3nt: TGCGCCAGCAGCTTGGAGGGCGCCGGGGGTCAGCCCCAGCATTTT; CDR3aa: CASSLEGAGGQPQHF
v_gene: TRBV7-2; d_gene: TRBD1; abundance: NA; j_gene: TRBJ1-5; CDR3nt: TGTGCCAGCAGAGTGGGACAGACCAATCAGCCCCAGCATTTT; CDR3aa: CASRVGQTNQPQHF
v_gene: TRBV5-1; d_gene: TRBD2; abundance: NA; j_gene: TRBJ2-5; CDR3nt: TGCGCCAGCAGCTCAATTGTCTCGGCTAGCGGGAGTTATTCGGAGACCCAGTACTTC; CDR3aa: CASSSIVSASGSYSETQYF
v_gene: TRBV27; d_gene: NA; abundance: few; j_gene: TRBJ1-4; CDR3nt: TGTGCCGACCTAGCCGGATCAACTAATGAAAAACTGTTTTTT; CDR3aa: CADLAGSTNEKLFF
v_gene: TRBV6-5; d_gene: NA; abundance: NA; j_gene: TRBJ1-2; CDR3nt: TGTGCCAGCAGCTCCCGACTCTATGGCTACACCTTC; CDR3aa: CASSSRLYGYTF
v_gene: TRBV5-1; d_gene: TRBD2; abundance: NA; j_gene: TRBJ2-1; CDR3nt: TGCGCCAGCAGCTCCGGGACTAGCGGTTACAATGAGCAGTTCTTC; CDR3aa: CASSSGTSGYNEQFF
v_gene: TRBV7-9; d_gene: TRBD1; abundance: NA; j_gene: TRBJ1-6; CDR3nt: TGTGCCAGCAGCTTGGGACAGGGTTTCTATAATTCACCCCTCCACTTT; CDR3aa: CASSLGQGFYNSPLHF
v_gene: TRBV11-2; d_gene: TRBD1; abundance: once; j_gene: TRBJ2-1; CDR3nt: TGTGCCAGCAGCTTAGAAGACAGGGGCACTCTTACCCGCTCCTACAATGAGCAGTTCTTC; CDR3aa: CASSLEDRGTLTRSYNEQFF
v_gene: TRBV6-5; d_gene: NA; abundance: NA; j_gene: TRBJ1-5; CDR3nt: TGTGCCAGCAGGGAGAATTATAGCAATCAGCCCCAGCATTTT; CDR3aa: CASRENYSNQPQHF
v_gene: TRBV3-1/TRBV3-2; d_gene: TRBD1; abundance: NA; j_gene: TRBJ1-5; CDR3nt: TGTGCCAGCAGACAGGGGAATCAGCCCCAGCATTTT; CDR3aa: CASRQGNQPQHF